This T cell receptor (beta chain) was found in a study of blood T cell repertoires in COVID-19. Whole-study context: There were acute and convalescent COVID-19 samples, and they came from the United States, Italy and Spain.

Sequenced by immunoSEQ multiplex PCR; TCRdb stores in-frame clones only, minus some. This table holds hundreds of thousands of clones, roughly 90% found once. The clonotype comes from a woman in her 30s with COVID-19, enrolled during active disease. The source material was peripheral blood.

Written as DNA, the CDR3 is TGCGCCAGCAGCCAAGGAGTCCCAAGCAATCAGCCCCAGCATTTT. As protein: CASSQGVPSNQPQHF. This chain joins TRBV4-1 and TRBJ1-5; no firm D call. Trimming removed 1 base from V and 1 base from J, with 8 bases in between. The CDR3 extends over 15 amino acids. Germline values: CDR1 MGHRA, CDR2 YSYEKL.